The 9 T cell receptor beta chains below were found in one sample sequenced in a study of T-cell reconstitution after alpha-beta-depleted transplantation in children. Unique molecular identifiers were built into the TCRbeta library. In TCRdb, the PCR reads were re-called with MiXCR into one record per CDR3 protein. The table lists about 410,000 distinct CDR3 sequences, roughly 20% of them singletons. The sequencing here drew on PBMCs from the stem cell graft donor, taken from the stem cell graft. These receptors all stem from a human donor who donated a stem cell graft to a child with acute myeloid leukemia.

The chain combines TRBV7-8 with TRBJ1-6; TRBD1 might be the D (5 bases). This CDR3 is built from 15 residues. V was trimmed by 5 bases and J by 9 bases, leaving 17 bases between them. The germline V gene has CDR1 SGHVS and CDR2 FQNEAQ. The DNA of the CDR3 is TGTGCCAGCAGCCGCAAAGGGGTAGGACGTTCACCCCTCCACTTT. This sequence encodes CASSRKGVGRSPLHF.

A few counts support this clonotype. The chain carries TRBV4-1 and TRBJ2-3, with 7 bases aligning to TRBD2. Germline values: CDR1 MGHRA, CDR2 YSYEKL. The CDR3 loop spans 18 amino acids. Unmatched junction bases numbered 10, after V lost 1 base and J lost 0 bases. The CDR3 coding sequence is TGCGCCAGCAGCCAAGTACCCGGGATGGGAGGGAGCACAGATACGCAGTATTTT. Protein sequence: CASSQVPGMGGSTDTQYF.

This clonotype has more than one count but fewer than ten. The chain is built from TRBV24-1 and TRBJ2-5; a weak D match, TRBD1 (6 bases). The CDR3 has 13 residues. The V end was cut by 6 bases, the J end by 4 bases, with 11 bases between. Germline lookup yields CDR1 KGHDR and CDR2 SFDVKD. CDR3 region: CATSPRGRETQYF. Written as DNA, the CDR3 is TGTGCCACCAGTCCCAGGGGAAGAGAGACCCAGTACTTC.

This clonotype has a handful of counts. The gene calls are TRBV29-1 and TRBJ2-1, with 10 positions matching TRBD2. Looked up from germline, CDR1 is SQVTM and CDR2 is ANQGSEA. V lost 7 bases, J lost 5 bases, and 8 bases stayed unmatched. The CDR3 length is 14 residues. In DNA, the CDR3 is TGCAGCGCCCTGCCTAGCGGGAGTGACAATGAGCAGTTCTTC. The encoded protein is CSALPSGSDNEQFF.

The table lists this clonotype with a few counts. The chain links TRBV9 to TRBJ2-3, with 10 bases lining up with TRBD2. The V gene's germline CDR1 is SGDLS and CDR2 YYNGEE. V lost 3 bases, J lost 2 bases, and 9 bases stayed unmatched. CDR3 length: 17 residues. CDR3 nucleotide sequence: TGTGCCAGCAGCGAGGGAGACCTAGCGGGAGCCACAGATACGCAGTATTTT. Amino acid sequence: CASSEGDLAGATDTQYF.

The chain has TRBV16 and TRBJ2-3; D is unclear. This CDR3 spans 13 amino acids. Trimming took off 1 base at V and 3 bases at J, with 5 bases between the two ends. Germline lookup yields CDR1 KGHSY and CDR2 FQNENV. Here the CDR3 reads CASSQWRTDTQYF. The CDR3 bases are TGTGCCAGCAGCCAATGGCGGACAGATACGCAGTATTTT. Using reference TRBV16 and TRBJ2-3 for the parts outside the CDR3, the full variable domain is GEEVAQTPKHLVRGEGQKAKLYCAPIKGHSYVFWYQQVLKNEFKFLISFQNENVFDETGMPKERFSAKCLPNSPCSLEIQATKLEDSAVYFCASSQWRTDTQYFGPGTRLTVL.

This clonotype was counted ten times or more. J is TRBJ2-2 and V is TRBV20-1, with 13 bases lining up with TRBD2. The CDR3 contains 17 residues. Losses at the gene ends were 2 bases for V and 5 bases for J; bases not matched to a gene: 8. Germline values: CDR1 DFQATT, CDR2 SNEGSKA (reference sequence). DNA for the CDR3: TGCAGTGCTAGAAGACTAGCGGGAGGAGGGGGGACCGGGGAGCTGTTTTTT. As protein: CSARRLAGGGGTGELFF.

This clonotype was found a few times. This rearrangement joins TRBV5-1 to TRBJ2-1; no firm D call. V lost 0 bases to trimming and J lost 0 bases, with 10 bases between them. The CDR3 is 16 residues long. The germline CDR1 and CDR2 sequences are SGHRS and YFSETQ. CDR3 in DNA: TGCGCCAGCAGCTTGGCGTCAGCGAGCTCCTACAATGAGCAGTTCTTC. This translates into CASSLASASSYNEQFF.

This rearrangement joins TRBV5-6 to TRBJ2-7; tentatively, D is TRBD2 (6 bases). The CDR3 runs to 14 residues. Germline V gene data show CDR1 as SGHDT and CDR2 as YYEEEE. The V end lost 4 bases, the J end lost 4 bases, and 15 bases lay between the germline ends. CDR3 amino acids: CASSPVAGGYEQYF. In DNA form, the CDR3 reads TGTGCCAGCAGCCCCGTAGCCGGAGGGTACGAGCAGTACTTC.